The clone carrying this TCR beta chain was seen only a few times. Its antigen is unidentified. The data originate from a study of T cell responses to AZD1222 COVID-19 vaccine. Overall study findings and caveats: Spike-specific TCR depth and breadth grew after two AZD1222 doses. Mostly white British, mostly female donors; authors suggested clonal diversity may be underestimated.

Some clones are missing from TCRdb's copy, which holds only in-frame ones; the method was immunoSEQ multiplex PCR. The sample records fewer than 150,000 clones, more than 85% being singletons. The V gene end was trimmed by 5 bases and the J gene end by 2 bases; junction bases not matched to a gene: 7. Germline lookup yields CDR1 MDHEN and CDR2 SYDVKM. This CDR3 is built from 17 residues. The sequence was obtained from an adult in good health. Sequenced material: peripheral blood, taken on day 0 of AZD1222 vaccination. The chain uses TRBV28 and TRBJ2-3; 13 nucleotides line up with TRBD2. CDR3 residues: CASSLGTSGTLTDTQYF. In DNA form, the CDR3 reads TGTGCCAGCAGTCTGGGGACTAGCGGGACACTCACAGATACGCAGTATTTT.